This T cell receptor beta chain stems from a study of T cell changes during pregnancy in multiple sclerosis. V lost 7 bases and J lost 0; bases outside the gene matches: 8. CDR1 and CDR2 from the germline V gene are SNHLY and FYNNEI. The CDR3 loop spans 16 amino acids. Data came from immunoSEQ multiplex PCR; TCRdb stores just in-frame clones and leaves some out. The repertoire holds 61,000 or so clones, around 93% seen once, with 0.36% in the top ten. This sample comprised CD4+ T cells from peripheral blood mononuclear cells, obtained before pregnancy. The clonotype comes from a female donor with multiple sclerosis, enrolled in a pregnancy study. The chain recombines TRBV2 with TRBJ2-3; 9 bases align to TRBD2. This CDR3 reads CASKRTSVQSTDTQYF. The CDR3 DNA reads as TGTGCCAGCAAGAGGACTAGCGTACAAAGCACAGATACGCAGTATTTT.